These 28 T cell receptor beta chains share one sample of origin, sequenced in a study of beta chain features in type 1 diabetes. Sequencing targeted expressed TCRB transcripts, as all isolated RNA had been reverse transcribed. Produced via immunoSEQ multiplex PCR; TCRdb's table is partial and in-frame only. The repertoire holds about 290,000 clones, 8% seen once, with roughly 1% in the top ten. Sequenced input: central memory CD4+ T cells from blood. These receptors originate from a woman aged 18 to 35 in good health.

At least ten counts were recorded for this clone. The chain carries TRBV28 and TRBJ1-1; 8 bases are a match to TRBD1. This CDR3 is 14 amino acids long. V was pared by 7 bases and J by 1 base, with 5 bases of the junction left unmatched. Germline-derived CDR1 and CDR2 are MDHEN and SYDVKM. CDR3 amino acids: CASIKTGGNTEAFF. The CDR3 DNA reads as TGTGCCAGCATCAAAACAGGGGGGAACACTGAAGCTTTCTTT. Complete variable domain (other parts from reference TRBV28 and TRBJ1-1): DVKVTQSSRYLVKRTGEKVFLECVQDMDHENMFWYRQDPGLGLRLIYFSYDVKMKEKGDIPEGYSVSREKKERFSLILESASTNQTSMYLCASIKTGGNTEAFFGQGTRLTVV.

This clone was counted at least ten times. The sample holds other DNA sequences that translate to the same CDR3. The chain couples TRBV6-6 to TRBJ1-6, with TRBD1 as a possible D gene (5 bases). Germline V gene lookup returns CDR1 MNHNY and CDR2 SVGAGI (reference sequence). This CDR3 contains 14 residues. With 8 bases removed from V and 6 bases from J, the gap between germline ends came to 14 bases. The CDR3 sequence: CASSSVGGNSPLHF. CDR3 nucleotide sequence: TGTGCCAGCTCGTCGGTCGGGGGTAATTCACCCCTCCACTTT.

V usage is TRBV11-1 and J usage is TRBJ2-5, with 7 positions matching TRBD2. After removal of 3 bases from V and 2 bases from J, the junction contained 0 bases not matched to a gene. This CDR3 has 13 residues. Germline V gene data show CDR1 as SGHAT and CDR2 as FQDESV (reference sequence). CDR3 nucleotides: TGTGCCAGCAGCTTGGGACTACAAGAGACCCAGTACTTC. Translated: CASSLGLQETQYF.

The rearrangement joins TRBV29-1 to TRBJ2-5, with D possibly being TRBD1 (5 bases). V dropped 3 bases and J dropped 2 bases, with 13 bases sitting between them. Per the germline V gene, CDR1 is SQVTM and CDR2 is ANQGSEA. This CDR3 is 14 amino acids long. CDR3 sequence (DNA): TGCAGCGTTGAGACAGACGTCGGACAAGAGACCCAGTACTTC. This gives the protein CSVETDVGQETQYF.

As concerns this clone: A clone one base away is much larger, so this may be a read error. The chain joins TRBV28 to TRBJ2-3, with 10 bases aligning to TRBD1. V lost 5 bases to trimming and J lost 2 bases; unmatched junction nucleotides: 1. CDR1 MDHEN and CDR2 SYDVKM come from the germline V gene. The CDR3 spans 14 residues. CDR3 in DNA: TGTGCCAGCAGTGGGACAGGGGTCACAGATACGCAGTATTTT. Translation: CASSGTGVTDTQYF. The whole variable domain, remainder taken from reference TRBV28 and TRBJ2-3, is DVKVTQSSRYLVKRTGEKVFLECVQDMDHENMFWYRQDPGLGLRLIYFSYDVKMKEKGDIPEGYSVSREKKERFSLILESASTNQTSMYLCASSGTGVTDTQYFGPGTRLTVL.

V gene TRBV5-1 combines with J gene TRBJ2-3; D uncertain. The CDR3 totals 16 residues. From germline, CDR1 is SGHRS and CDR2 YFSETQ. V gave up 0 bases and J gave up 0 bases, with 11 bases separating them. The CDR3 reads CASSLVSLVSTDTQYF. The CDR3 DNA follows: TGCGCCAGCAGCTTGGTCTCGTTGGTGAGCACAGATACGCAGTATTTT. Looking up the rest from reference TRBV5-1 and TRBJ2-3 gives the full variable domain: KAGVTQTPRYLIKTRGQQVTLSCSPISGHRSVSWYQQTPGQGLQFLFEYFSETQRNKGNFPGRFSGRQFSNSRSEMNVSTLELGDSALYLCASSLVSLVSTDTQYFGPGTRLTVL.

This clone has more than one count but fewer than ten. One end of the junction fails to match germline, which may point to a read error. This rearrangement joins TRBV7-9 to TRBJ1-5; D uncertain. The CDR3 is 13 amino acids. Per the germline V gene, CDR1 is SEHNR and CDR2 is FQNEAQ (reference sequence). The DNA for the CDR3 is TGTGCCAGCAGCTTAGGAAGAGATCAGCTCCAGCATTTT. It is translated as CASSLGRDQLQHF.

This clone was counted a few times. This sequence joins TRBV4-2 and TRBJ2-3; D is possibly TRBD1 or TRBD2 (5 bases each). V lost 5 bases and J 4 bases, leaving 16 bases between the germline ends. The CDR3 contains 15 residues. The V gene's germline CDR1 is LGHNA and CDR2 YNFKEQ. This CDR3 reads CASSSRIQGADTQYF. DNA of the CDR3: TGTGCCAGCAGCTCTCGAATTCAGGGAGCAGATACGCAGTATTTT.

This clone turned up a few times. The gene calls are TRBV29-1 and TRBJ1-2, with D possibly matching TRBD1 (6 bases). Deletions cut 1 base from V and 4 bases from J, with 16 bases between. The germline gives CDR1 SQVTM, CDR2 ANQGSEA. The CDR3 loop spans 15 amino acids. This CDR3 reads CSVEGTAHQAYGYTF. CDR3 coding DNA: TGCAGCGTTGAAGGGACAGCGCACCAGGCCTATGGCTACACCTTC.

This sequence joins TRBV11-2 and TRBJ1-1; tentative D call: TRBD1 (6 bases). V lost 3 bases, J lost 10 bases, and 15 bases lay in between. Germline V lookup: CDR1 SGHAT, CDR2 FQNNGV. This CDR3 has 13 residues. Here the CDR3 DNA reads TGTGCCAGCAGCTTGTTCATGGCGGACAGAGCTTTCTTT. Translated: CASSLFMADRAFF.

CDR3 in DNA: TGTGCCATCAGGGGGGACAGGGGGTACGAGCAGTACTTC. It specifies CAIRGDRGYEQYF. J is TRBJ2-7 and V is TRBV10-3; 11 nucleotides line up with TRBD1. The CDR3 extends over 13 amino acids. Germline V gives CDR1 ENHRY, CDR2 SYGVKD. J lost 4 bases, V lost 6 bases, and 2 bases had no gene match.

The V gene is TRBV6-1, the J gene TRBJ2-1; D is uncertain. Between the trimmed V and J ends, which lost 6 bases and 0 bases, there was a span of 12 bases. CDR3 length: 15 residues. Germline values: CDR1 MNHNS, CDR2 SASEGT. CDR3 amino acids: CASRTIQSSYNEQFF. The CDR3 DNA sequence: TGTGCCAGCAGGACGATTCAAAGCTCCTACAATGAGCAGTTCTTC.

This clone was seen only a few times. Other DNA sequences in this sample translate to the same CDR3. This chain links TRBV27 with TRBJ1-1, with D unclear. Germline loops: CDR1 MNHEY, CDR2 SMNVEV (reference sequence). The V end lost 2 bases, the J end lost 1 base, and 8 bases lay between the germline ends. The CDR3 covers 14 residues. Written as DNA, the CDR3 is TGTGCCAGCAGTTTAGCCGGTACGAACACTGAAGCTTTCTTT. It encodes CASSLAGTNTEAFF.

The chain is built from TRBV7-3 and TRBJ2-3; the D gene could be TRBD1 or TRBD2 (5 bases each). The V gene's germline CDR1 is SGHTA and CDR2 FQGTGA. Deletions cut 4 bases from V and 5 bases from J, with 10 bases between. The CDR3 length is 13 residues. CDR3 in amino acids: CASSWDERDTQYF. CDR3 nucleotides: TGTGCCAGCAGCTGGGACGAGAGAGATACGCAGTATTTT.

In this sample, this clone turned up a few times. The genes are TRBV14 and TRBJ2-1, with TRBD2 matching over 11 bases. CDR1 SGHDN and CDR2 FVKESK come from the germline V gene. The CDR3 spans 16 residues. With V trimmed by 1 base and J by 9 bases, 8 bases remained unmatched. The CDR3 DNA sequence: TGTGCCAGCAGCCAAGGGGGTAGCGGGAGGGCCAGTGAGCAGTTCTTC. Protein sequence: CASSQGGSGRASEQFF.

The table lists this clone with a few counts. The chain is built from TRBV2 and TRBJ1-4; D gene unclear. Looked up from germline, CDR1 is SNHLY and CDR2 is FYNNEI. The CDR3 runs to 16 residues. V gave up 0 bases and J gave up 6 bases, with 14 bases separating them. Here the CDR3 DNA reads TGTGCCAGCAGTGAAGCGCTGTTTCGGGAGGATGAAAAACTGTTTTTT. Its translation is CASSEALFREDEKLFF.

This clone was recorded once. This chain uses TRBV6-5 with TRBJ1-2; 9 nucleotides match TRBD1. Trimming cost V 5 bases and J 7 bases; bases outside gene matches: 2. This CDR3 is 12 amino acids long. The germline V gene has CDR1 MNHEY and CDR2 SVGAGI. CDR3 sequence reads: CASSTGGGGYTF. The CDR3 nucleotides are TGTGCCAGCAGTACAGGGGGCGGTGGCTACACCTTC.

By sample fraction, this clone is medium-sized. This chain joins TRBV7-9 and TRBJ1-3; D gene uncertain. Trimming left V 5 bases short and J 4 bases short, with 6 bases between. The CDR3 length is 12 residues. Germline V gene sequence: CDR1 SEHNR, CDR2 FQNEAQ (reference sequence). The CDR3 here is CASSPGGNTIYF. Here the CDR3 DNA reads TGTGCCAGCAGCCCCGGAGGAAACACCATATATTTT.

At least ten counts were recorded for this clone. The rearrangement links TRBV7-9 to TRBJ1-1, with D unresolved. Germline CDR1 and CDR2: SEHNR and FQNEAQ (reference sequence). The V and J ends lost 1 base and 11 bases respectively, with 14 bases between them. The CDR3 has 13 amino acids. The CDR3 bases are TGTGCCAGCAGCTTAGATCTGGGCCCGACCGCTTTCTTT. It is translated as CASSLDLGPTAFF.

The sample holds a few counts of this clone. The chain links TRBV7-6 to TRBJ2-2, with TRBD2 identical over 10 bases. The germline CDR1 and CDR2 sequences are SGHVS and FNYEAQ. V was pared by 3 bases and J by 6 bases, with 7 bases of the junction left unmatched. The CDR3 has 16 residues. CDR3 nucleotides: TGTGCCAGCAGCTTCCTACGGACTAGCGGAGCCGGGGAGCTGTTTTTT. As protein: CASSFLRTSGAGELFF.

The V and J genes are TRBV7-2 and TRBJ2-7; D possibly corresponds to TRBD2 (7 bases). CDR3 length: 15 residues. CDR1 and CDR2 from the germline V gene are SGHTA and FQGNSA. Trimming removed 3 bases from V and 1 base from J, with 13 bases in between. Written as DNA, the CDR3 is TGTGCCAGCAGCTTGAGGGGGGGTCTGTCCTACGAGCAGTACGTC. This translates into CASSLRGGLSYEQYV.

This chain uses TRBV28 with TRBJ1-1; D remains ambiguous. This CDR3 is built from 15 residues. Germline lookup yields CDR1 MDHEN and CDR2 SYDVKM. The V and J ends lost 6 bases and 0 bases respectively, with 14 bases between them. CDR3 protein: CASRASRLMNTEAFF. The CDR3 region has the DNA TGTGCCAGCAGAGCTAGCAGACTGATGAACACTGAAGCTTTCTTT.

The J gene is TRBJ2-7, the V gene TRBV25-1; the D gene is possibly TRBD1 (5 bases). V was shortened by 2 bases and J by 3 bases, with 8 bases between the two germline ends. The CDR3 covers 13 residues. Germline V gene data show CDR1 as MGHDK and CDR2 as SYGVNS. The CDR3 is CASSERQSYEQYF. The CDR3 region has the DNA TGTGCCAGCAGTGAAAGACAGAGCTACGAGCAGTACTTC.

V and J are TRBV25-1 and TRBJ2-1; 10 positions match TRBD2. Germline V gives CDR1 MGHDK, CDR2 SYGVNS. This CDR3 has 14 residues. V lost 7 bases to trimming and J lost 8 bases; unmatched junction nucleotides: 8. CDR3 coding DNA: TGTGCCAGCAAAGGCCCTAGCGGGAGATATGAGCAGTTCTTC. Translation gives CASKGPSGRYEQFF.

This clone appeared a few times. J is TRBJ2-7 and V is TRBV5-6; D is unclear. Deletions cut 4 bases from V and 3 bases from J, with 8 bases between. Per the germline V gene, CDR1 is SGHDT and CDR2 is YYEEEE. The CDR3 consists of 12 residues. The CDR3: CASSLRNYEQYV. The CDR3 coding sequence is TGTGCCAGCAGCCTCCGTAACTACGAGCAGTACGTC.

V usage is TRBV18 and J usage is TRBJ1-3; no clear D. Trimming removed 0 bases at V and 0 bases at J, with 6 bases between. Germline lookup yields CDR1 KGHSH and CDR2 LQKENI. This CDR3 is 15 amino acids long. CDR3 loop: CASSPPGDSGNTIYF. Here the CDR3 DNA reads TGTGCCAGCTCACCACCCGGGGACTCTGGAAACACCATATATTTT.

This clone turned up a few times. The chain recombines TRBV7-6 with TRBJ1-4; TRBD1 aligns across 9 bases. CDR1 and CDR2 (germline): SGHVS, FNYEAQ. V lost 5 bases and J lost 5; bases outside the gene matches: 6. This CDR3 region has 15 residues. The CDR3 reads CASSSRDRVNEKLFF. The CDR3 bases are TGTGCCAGCAGCAGCCGGGACAGGGTAAATGAAAAACTGTTTTTT. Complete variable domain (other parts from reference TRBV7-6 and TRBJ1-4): GAGVSQSPRYKVTKRGQDVALRCDPISGHVSLYWYRQALGQGPEFLTYFNYEAQQDKSGLPNDRFSAERPEGSISTLTIQRTEQRDSAMYRCASSSRDRVNEKLFFGSGTQLSVL.

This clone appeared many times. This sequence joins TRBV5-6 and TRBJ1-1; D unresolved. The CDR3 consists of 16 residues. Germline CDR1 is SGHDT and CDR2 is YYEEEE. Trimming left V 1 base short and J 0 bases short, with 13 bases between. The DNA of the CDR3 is TGTGCCAGCAGCTTGTATCTGGGAACGATGAACACTGAAGCTTTCTTT. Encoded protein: CASSLYLGTMNTEAFF.